The rows below give T cell receptor beta chains drawn from one sample of a study of blood T cell repertoires in COVID-19. Method: immunoSEQ multiplex PCR; TCRdb's copy keeps in-frame clones and lacks some. The sample contains about 180,000 clones, 80% to 90% of which appear only once. The sequenced material came from peripheral blood. The receptors originated from a man over 45 with active or convalescent COVID-19. The CDR3 runs from the conserved cysteine through the conserved F or W. The D gene is left open where the match is weak. Rows may omit the clone size; those that give it use once, few, many or a size class.

v_call	j_call	d_call	clone_size	cdr3_length	cdr3_nt	cdr3_aa
TRBV4-1	TRBJ2-4	-	-	13	TGCGCCAGCAGCCAAAGCCCCCGAGACATTCAGTACTTC	CASSQSPRDIQYF
TRBV6-1	TRBJ2-1	-	-	14	TGTGCCAGCAGTGATGCGGGATTTAGGAGTGAGCAGTTCTTC	CASSDAGFRSEQFF
TRBV2	TRBJ2-1	-	-	15	TGTGCCAGCAGTGAGGAGCGGATTACTTACAATGAGCAGTTCTTC	CASSEERITYNEQFF
TRBV3-1/TRBV3-2	TRBJ1-6	TRBD1	once	16	TGTGCCAGCAGCCGACAGGGCGGACCCTATAATTCACCCCTCCACTTT	CASSRQGGPYNSPLHF
TRBV28	TRBJ2-2	-	-	14	TGTGCCAGCAGTCAAACCGGGGTAACCGGGGAGCTGTTTTTT	CASSQTGVTGELFF
TRBV5-1	TRBJ2-3	TRBD1	few	17	TGCGCCAGCAGCCTATCGACAGGGGTAAGCGGCATAAATACGCAGTATTTT	CASSLSTGVSGINTQYF
TRBV6-2/TRBV6-3	TRBJ1-2	-	-	14	TGTGCCAGCAGTTATTGGGACTCCGACTATGGCTACACCTTC	CASSYWDSDYGYTF
TRBV19	TRBJ2-5	-	-	13	TGTGCCAGTAGGAGGGAGCGCGGGGAGACCCAGTACTTC	CASRRERGETQYF
TRBV7-2	TRBJ1-6	TRBD1	-	15	TGTGCCAGCAGCTTAGGAGGGACAGCAAATTCACCCCTCCACTTT	CASSLGGTANSPLHF
TRBV7-2	TRBJ2-3	-	-	14	TGTGCCAGCAGCAAACGGACTACCACAGATACGCAGTATTTT	CASSKRTTTDTQYF
TRBV29-1	TRBJ2-1	TRBD2	-	13	TGCAGCGCAACTAGCGGGGGGGCCAGTGAGCAGTTCTTC	CSATSGGASEQFF
TRBV12-3/TRBV12-4	TRBJ2-7	TRBD2	once	13	TGTGCCAGCCACCGGGAGGGCTCCTACGAGCAGTACTTC	CASHREGSYEQYF
TRBV16	TRBJ2-1	TRBD1	-	19	TGTGCCAGCAGCCAATCTACCGGGGTCTCCGGGACAGGGTTCAATGAGCAGTTCTTC	CASSQSTGVSGTGFNEQFF
TRBV2	TRBJ2-3	-	-	14	TGTGCCAGCAGGAAGACTACTAGCACAGATACGCAGTATTTT	CASRKTTSTDTQYF
TRBV30	TRBJ1-6	-	-	14	TGTGCCTGGGTACAGGGAACCTATAATTCACCCCTCCACTTT	CAWVQGTYNSPLHF
TRBV28	TRBJ2-7	-	-	13	TGTGCCAGCAGTTCCCAGCAGGACTACGAGCAGTACTTC	CASSSQQDYEQYF
TRBV2	TRBJ1-2	-	-	12	TGTGCCAGCAGCGTCGTGAGATATGGCTACACCTTC	CASSVVRYGYTF
TRBV19	TRBJ2-3	-	-	13	TGTGCCAGTAACGGGGGAGTGGCGGATACGCAGTATTTT	CASNGGVADTQYF
TRBV30	TRBJ1-5	TRBD1	-	13	TGTGCCTGTGGACAGGGGTCGAGTCAGCCCCAGCATTTT	CACGQGSSQPQHF
TRBV2	TRBJ1-1	-	-	13	TGTGCCAGCAGAGGACTGCCGGGGACTGAAGCTTTCTTT	CASRGLPGTEAFF
TRBV7-9	TRBJ2-4	TRBD2	-	15	TGTGCCAGCAGCCCTCGGGCGGGGGACAAAAACATTCAGTACTTC	CASSPRAGDKNIQYF
TRBV7-2	TRBJ1-5	-	-	18	TGTGCCAGCAGCTTAGGTGGGACATCGGGGGGGAACTATCAGCCCCAGCATTTT	CASSLGGTSGGNYQPQHF
TRBV5-1	TRBJ2-5	TRBD2	-	15	TGCGCCAGCAGCTTGAGCAGGCGGGAGCAAGAGACCCAGTACTTC	CASSLSRREQETQYF
TRBV7-9	TRBJ1-5	-	-	14	TGTGCCAGCAGCTTACAGGGAACGAATCAGCCCCAGCATTTT	CASSLQGTNQPQHF
TRBV4-2	TRBJ2-1	TRBD2	-	16	TGTGCCAGCAGCCAACCTCGGGGACTAGAGGATGATGAGCAGTTCTTC	CASSQPRGLEDDEQFF
TRBV19	TRBJ2-2	-	-	15	TGTGCCAGTAGAAGACAGGACACGAACACCGGGGAGCTGTTTTTT	CASRRQDTNTGELFF
TRBV28	TRBJ2-7	-	-	12	TGTGCCAGCAGACCAGACAGCTACGAGCAGTACTTC	CASRPDSYEQYF
TRBV5-4	TRBJ2-3	TRBD1	-	17	TGTGCCAGCAGCCAAGGGACAGTCCTCCTCAGCACAGATACGCAGTATTTT	CASSQGTVLLSTDTQYF
TRBV5-1	TRBJ2-3	TRBD1	once	15	TGCGCCAGCAGCTCGGGACAGGGTCGCACAGATACGCAGTATTTT	CASSSGQGRTDTQYF
TRBV5-1	TRBJ1-2	TRBD1	-	15	TGCGCCAGCAGCTTAACGCAGGGGGCGCAGGGAGGCTACACCTTC	CASSLTQGAQGGYTF
TRBV24-1	TRBJ2-1	TRBD2	-	17	TGTGCCACCAGTGATTCGGCCGGGAGGCCGGCGAGCAATGAGCAGTTCTTC	CATSDSAGRPASNEQFF
TRBV21-1	TRBJ1-1	-	-	19	TGTGCCAGCAGCAGAACCCACCAGGACAGGGGAAATTGGGAGACTGAAGCTTTCTTT	CASSRTHQDRGNWETEAFF
TRBV7-9	TRBJ1-2	-	few	13	TGTGCCAGCAGCTTACCAGGAAACTATGGCTACACCTTC	CASSLPGNYGYTF